The present TCR beta chain was sequenced within a study of blood T cell repertoires in COVID-19. Germline CDR1 is LGHNA and CDR2 is YNFKEQ. The length of the CDR3 is 15 residues. V was shortened by 0 bases and J by 4 bases, with 12 bases between the two germline ends. TCRdb keeps only in-frame clones here, not all; method: immunoSEQ multiplex PCR. The sample shows roughly 100,000 clones, 80% to 90% of them seen only once. The clonotype originates from an elderly man with COVID-19, enrolled during active disease. V usage is TRBV4-2 and J usage is TRBJ1-2; D remains unclear. Sequences were obtained from peripheral blood. CDR3 nucleotide sequence: TGTGCCAGCAGCCAAGATGCGGGCAGCCGCTATGGCTACACCTTC. It yields the protein CASSQDAGSRYGYTF.